These 30 T cell receptor beta chains were all obtained from the same sample, sequenced in a study of OX40 agonist ivuxolimab in advanced cancers. TCRdb's table, derived via immunoSEQ multiplex PCR, lists solely in-frame clones and lacks some. The profile shows more than 75,000 clones, 80% to 85% of them singletons. The sequenced sample was CD4+ or CD8+ T cells sorted from blood, obtained in a trial of the OX40 agonist ivuxolimab. All receptors derive from an adult with an advanced solid tumor such as melanoma, head and neck, liver or kidney cancer.

The DNA for the CDR3 is TGTGCCAGCAGTGAATTAAGAAAAGGAAACTCTCTTGAAAAACTGTTTTTT. Its protein product is CASSELRKGNSLEKLFF. This sequence joins TRBV6-1 and TRBJ1-4; D is uncertain. Germline V CDR1 and CDR2: MNHNS, SASEGT. The CDR3 loop spans 17 amino acids. V was pared by 2 bases and J by 7 bases, with 20 bases between.

The genes are TRBV29-1 and TRBJ1-2; 9 nucleotides agree with TRBD1. Germline values: CDR1 SQVTM, CDR2 ANQGSEA. The CDR3 sequence is 14 residues long. V gave up 2 bases and J gave up 2 bases; unmatched junction bases: 3. CDR3 region: CSVEYGQGNYGYTF. The CDR3, as DNA: TGCAGCGTTGAATATGGACAGGGGAACTATGGCTACACCTTC. The variable domain in full, with the rest retrieved from reference TRBV29-1 and TRBJ1-2, is SAVISQKPSRDICQRGTSLTIQCQVDSQVTMMFWYRQQPGQSLTLIATANQGSEATYESGFVIDKFPISRPNLTFSTLTVSNMSPEDSSIYLCSVEYGQGNYGYTFGSGTRLTVV.

The V gene is TRBV5-4, the J gene TRBJ2-1; TRBD2 aligns across 7 bases. The CDR3 loop spans 15 amino acids. Per the germline V gene, CDR1 is SGHNT and CDR2 is YYREEE (reference sequence). Trimming removed 0 bases from V and 5 bases from J; junction bases left unmatched: 5. The CDR3 DNA reads as TGTGCCAGCAGCTTGGGAGGGCTAGCGGACAATGAGCAGTTCTTC. This encodes CASSLGGLADNEQFF.

This sequence joins TRBV4-3 and TRBJ1-5; D is ambiguous. With 0 bases removed from V and 5 bases from J, the gap between germline ends came to 17 bases. CDR3 length equals 17 residues. CDR1 and CDR2 (germline): LGHNA, YSLEER. The CDR3 reads CASSQDSPRGLHQPQHF. CDR3 DNA sequence: TGCGCCAGCAGCCAAGATTCGCCGCGAGGACTCCATCAGCCCCAGCATTTT.

The CDR3 here is CASSSLQETQYF. The CDR3 DNA reads TGTGCCAGCAGCTCCCTCCAAGAGACCCAGTACTTC. V gene TRBV7-9 combines with J gene TRBJ2-5; D is uncertain. The CDR3 totals 12 residues. V dropped 4 bases and J dropped 1 base, with 4 bases sitting between them. Germline CDR1 is SEHNR and CDR2 is FQNEAQ (reference sequence).

V and J are TRBV4-2 and TRBJ2-3; the D gene is possibly TRBD1 (5 bases). V was shortened by 1 base and J by 2 bases, with 7 bases between the two germline ends. CDR1 is LGHNA, CDR2 YNFKEQ, per germline. This CDR3 spans 14 amino acids. The CDR3 loop is CASSQGRATDTQYF. For the CDR3, the DNA is TGTGCCAGCAGCCAAGGCAGGGCCACAGATACGCAGTATTTT.

The chain combines TRBV28 with TRBJ1-6, with 11 bases aligning to TRBD1. The CDR3 has 15 amino acids. V shed 2 bases, J shed 10 bases, and the junction held 4 bases outside the gene matches. Germline assignment: CDR1 MDHEN and CDR2 SYDVKM. Here the CDR3 reads CASSLKGQGESPLHF. CDR3 in DNA: TGTGCCAGCAGTTTAAAGGGACAGGGGGAGTCACCCCTCCACTTT.

CDR3 DNA sequence: TGTGCCAGCCGTGGGGGGCACAAGACTAATGAAAAACTGTTTTTT. This codes for CASRGGHKTNEKLFF. V and J are TRBV27 and TRBJ1-4; TRBD1 is a possible D gene (6 bases). Germline V CDR1 and CDR2: MNHEY, SMNVEV (reference sequence). Trimming pared 8 bases from V and 2 bases from J, leaving 15 bases between. This CDR3 is built from 15 residues. Using reference TRBV27 and TRBJ1-4 for the parts outside the CDR3, the full variable domain is EAQVTQNPRYLITVTGKKLTVTCSQNMNHEYMSWYRQDPGLGLRQIYYSMNVEVTDKGDVPEGYKVSRKEKRNFPLILESPSPNQTSLYFCASRGGHKTNEKLFFGSGTQLSVL.

This clone was picked up one time. This rearrangement joins TRBV5-8 to TRBJ2-2; D remains ambiguous. Deletions cut 4 bases from V and 1 base from J, with 2 bases between. CDR3 length: 12 amino acids. Germline-derived CDR1 and CDR2 are SGHTS and YDEGEE. In nucleotides, the CDR3 is TGTGCCAGCAGCGGGAACACCGGGGAGCTGTTTTTT. It encodes CASSGNTGELFF.

The chain employs TRBV4-3 and TRBJ2-2, with a weak D call TRBD1 (6 bases). The germline V gene encodes CDR1 LGHNA and CDR2 YSLEER. This CDR3 is built from 17 residues. V was trimmed by 1 base and J by 1 base, leaving 13 bases between them. The CDR3, as DNA: TGCGCCAGCAGCCAAGGAGTCAGGGGCGGGAACACCGGGGAGCTGTTTTTT. This codes for CASSQGVRGGNTGELFF.

This chain joins TRBV7-2 and TRBJ1-5; D unclear. CDR3 length equals 13 residues. CDR1 is SGHTA, CDR2 FQGNSA, per germline. The V end lost 4 bases, the J end lost 5 bases, and 9 bases lay between the germline ends. The CDR3 region is CASSSRTDQPQHF. In nucleotides, the CDR3 is TGTGCCAGCAGCTCCCGGACCGATCAGCCCCAGCATTTT.

V is TRBV5-1 and J is TRBJ1-2; TRBD1 matches 7 bases. V lost 2 bases and J lost 2; bases outside the gene matches: 12. Germline V CDR1 and CDR2: SGHRS, YFSETQ. The CDR3 sequence is 17 residues long. CDR3: CASSLTQGSQENYGYTF. Here the CDR3 DNA reads TGCGCCAGCAGCTTAACACAGGGGTCTCAAGAAAACTATGGCTACACCTTC.

The chain links TRBV6-5 to TRBJ1-4; 7 nucleotides match TRBD1. The V segment lost 9 bases and the J segment 8 bases; nucleotides outside the gene matches: 9. This CDR3 region has 13 residues. Germline V gene sequence: CDR1 MNHEY, CDR2 SVGAGI. For the CDR3, the DNA is TGTGCCAGTGGGGCAGGGGGGGAGGAAAAACTGTTTTTT. It encodes CASGAGGEEKLFF.

V and J are TRBV7-9 and TRBJ2-3, with TRBD1 identical over 7 bases. The germline V gene has CDR1 SEHNR and CDR2 FQNEAQ (reference sequence). The CDR3 is 13 residues long. Unmatched junction bases numbered 3, after V lost 5 bases and J lost 4 bases. The CDR3 loop is CASSLQGSDTQYF. DNA of the CDR3: TGTGCCAGCAGCCTACAGGGGTCAGATACGCAGTATTTT. The variable domain in full, with the rest retrieved from reference TRBV7-9 and TRBJ2-3, is DTGVSQNPRHKITKRGQNVTFRCDPISEHNRLYWYRQTLGQGPEFLTYFQNEAQLEKSRLLSDRFSAERPKGSFSTLEIQRTEQGDSAMYLCASSLQGSDTQYFGPGTRLTVL.

This chain uses TRBV5-5 with TRBJ1-3, with D perhaps matching TRBD1 (6 bases). The ends were cut back, 4 bases at V and 4 bases at J, with 18 bases in the middle. The germline gives CDR1 SGHKS, CDR2 YYEKEE (reference sequence). The CDR3 runs 16 residues. DNA of the CDR3: TGTGCCAGCAGCGGGGCCGGGGGCCTAGGGGGAAACACCATATATTTT. It yields the protein CASSGAGGLGGNTIYF.

This chain connects TRBV23-1 to TRBJ1-4; no firm D call. TRBV23-1 is labeled an ORF, and its function is uncertain. Trimming shortened V by 8 bases and J by 6 bases, and 16 bases separated the two germline ends. There are 14 residues in the CDR3. CDR3 sequence: CASLRDQLYEKLFF. CDR3 bases: TGCGCCAGCCTCCGAGACCAATTGTATGAAAAACTGTTTTTT.

This chain joins TRBV4-3 and TRBJ1-2; 8 bases agree with TRBD1. CDR1 and CDR2 (germline): LGHNA, YSLEER. This CDR3 has 15 amino acids. V lost 1 base to trimming and J lost 7 bases; unmatched junction nucleotides: 8. This CDR3 reads CASSQAVGQGFGYTF. The CDR3 DNA reads TGCGCCAGCAGCCAAGCGGTCGGACAGGGTTTTGGCTACACCTTC.

The V gene is TRBV6-6, the J gene TRBJ1-5; no clear D gene. This CDR3 region has 14 residues. CDR1 is MNHNY and CDR2 is SVGAGI in the germline V gene (reference sequence). V lost 5 bases and J lost 0, with 8 bases in between. This CDR3 is CASSPSDSNQPQHF. CDR3 DNA: TGTGCCAGCAGTCCAAGTGATAGCAATCAGCCCCAGCATTTT.

V usage is TRBV4-1 and J usage is TRBJ2-1; no firm D call. The CDR3 spans 14 residues. Trimming took off 5 bases at V and 9 bases at J, with 17 bases between the two ends. Looked up from germline, CDR1 is MGHRA and CDR2 is YSYEKL. The CDR3 region is CASSSPFTQVEQFF. The CDR3 DNA sequence: TGCGCCAGCAGCTCCCCTTTTACTCAAGTTGAGCAGTTCTTC.

The rearrangement links TRBV28 to TRBJ2-5; 7 positions agree with TRBD1. V lost 6 bases and J lost 5; bases outside the gene matches: 9. The CDR3 is 14 residues long. Looked up from germline, CDR1 is MDHEN and CDR2 is SYDVKM. CDR3 loop: CASSPTGTRETQYF. The CDR3 region has the DNA TGTGCCAGCAGCCCGACAGGGACACGGGAGACCCAGTACTTC.

V is TRBV5-1 and J is TRBJ1-1; TRBD1 matches 7 bases. V lost 4 bases and J lost 2; bases outside the gene matches: 11. This CDR3 region has 16 residues. CDR1 is SGHRS, CDR2 YFSETQ, per germline. This CDR3 is CASSQRQGKGNTEAFF. In DNA form, the CDR3 reads TGCGCCAGCAGCCAACGACAGGGTAAGGGAAACACTGAAGCTTTCTTT.

The chain employs TRBV5-5 and TRBJ1-3; no clear D. Germline assignment: CDR1 SGHKS and CDR2 YYEKEE (reference sequence). CDR3 length equals 18 residues. Trimming pared 1 base from V and 4 bases from J, leaving 21 bases between. The CDR3 protein is CASSLSPRARTGGNTIYF. CDR3 coding DNA: TGTGCCAGCAGCTTGTCTCCACGGGCCAGGACGGGCGGAAACACCATATATTTT.

The DNA of the CDR3 is TGTGCCAGCAGTTCCTTCGGGACAGGGTTTGACTATGGCTACACCTTC. Its translation: CASSSFGTGFDYGYTF. The rearrangement uses TRBV5-6 and TRBJ1-2; 9 nucleotides align to TRBD1. The CDR3 spans 16 residues. Trimming took 5 bases from V and 3 from J; bases not matched to a gene: 11. The germline CDR1 and CDR2 sequences are SGHDT and YYEEEE.

The J gene is TRBJ2-5, the V gene TRBV11-2; 7 nucleotides match TRBD2. This CDR3 region has 14 residues. Trimming at V came to 1 base and at J to 6 bases, leaving 5 bases not matched to a gene. Germline V gene lookup returns CDR1 SGHAT and CDR2 FQNNGV. CDR3 region: CASSLGSGVKTQYF. CDR3 coding DNA: TGTGCCAGCAGCTTAGGGAGCGGGGTAAAGACCCAGTACTTC. The full variable domain, completed using reference TRBV11-2 and TRBJ2-5, is EAGVAQSPRYKIIEKRQSVAFWCNPISGHATLYWYQQILGQGPKLLIQFQNNGVVDDSQLPKDRFSAERLKGVDSTLKIQPAKLEDSAVYLCASSLGSGVKTQYFGPGTRLLVL.

The chain joins TRBV4-2 to TRBJ1-4; 9 bases line up with TRBD1. Germline assignment: CDR1 LGHNA and CDR2 YNFKEQ. With 4 bases clipped from V and 5 bases from J, the junction kept 2 bases outside the gene matches. The CDR3 extends over 14 amino acids. The CDR3 loop reads CASSRDRENEKLFF. The CDR3 nucleotides read TGTGCCAGCAGCCGGGACAGGGAGAATGAAAAACTGTTTTTT.

The chain carries TRBV5-1 and TRBJ1-2; D might be TRBD1 (5 bases). Trimming shortened V by 4 bases and J by 4 bases, and 14 bases separated the two germline ends. The CDR3 spans 14 residues. CDR1 is SGHRS and CDR2 is YFSETQ in the germline V gene. CDR3 loop: CASSHGGGFYGYTF. In DNA form, the CDR3 reads TGCGCCAGCAGCCACGGCGGGGGGTTCTATGGCTACACCTTC.

As DNA, the CDR3 is TGTGCCAGCAGATTGGACAGTTCTTATCAGCCCCAGCATTTT. It codes for CASRLDSSYQPQHF. The rearrangement links TRBV6-6 to TRBJ1-5; D is perhaps TRBD1 (6 bases). Germline lookup yields CDR1 MNHNY and CDR2 SVGAGI (reference sequence). CDR3 length: 14 amino acids. Trimming left V 6 bases short and J 5 bases short, with 14 bases between.

The chain joins TRBV19 to TRBJ2-2, with D maybe TRBD2 (6 bases). The V gene lost 2 bases and the J gene lost 4 bases, with 11 bases spanning the gap. The germline gives CDR1 LNHDA, CDR2 SQIVND (reference sequence). CDR3 length equals 15 residues. DNA of the CDR3: TGTGCCAGTAGTATAAGGGTCGGGGGCACCGGGGAGCTGTTTTTT. Its translation: CASSIRVGGTGELFF.

The chain recombines TRBV6-6 with TRBJ2-2; D gene uncertain. CDR1 is MNHNY, CDR2 SVGAGI, per germline (reference sequence). This CDR3 spans 11 amino acids. With 3 bases removed from V and 7 bases from J, the gap between germline ends came to 3 bases. CDR3 in DNA: TGTGCCAGCAGTTATAACGGGGAGCTGTTTTTT. As protein: CASSYNGELFF.

The chain uses TRBV4-1 and TRBJ2-2, with D unresolved. The CDR3 sequence is 15 residues long. Germline values: CDR1 MGHRA, CDR2 YSYEKL. V lost 3 bases to trimming and J lost 5 bases, with 13 bases between them. The CDR3 is CASSQETVKTGELFF. The CDR3 DNA sequence: TGCGCCAGCAGCCAGGAAACAGTAAAGACCGGGGAGCTGTTTTTT.